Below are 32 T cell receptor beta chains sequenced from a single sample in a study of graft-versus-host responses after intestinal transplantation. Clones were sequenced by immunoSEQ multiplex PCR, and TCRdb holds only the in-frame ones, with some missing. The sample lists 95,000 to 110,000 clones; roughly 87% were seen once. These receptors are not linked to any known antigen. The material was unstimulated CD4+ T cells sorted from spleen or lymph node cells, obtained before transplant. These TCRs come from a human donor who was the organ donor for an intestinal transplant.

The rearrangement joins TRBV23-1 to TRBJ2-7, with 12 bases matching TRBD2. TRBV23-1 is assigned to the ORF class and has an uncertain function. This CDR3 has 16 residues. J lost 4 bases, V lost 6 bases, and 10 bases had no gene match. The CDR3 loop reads CASSPPSSGRGYEQYF. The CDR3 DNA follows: TGCGCCAGCAGCCCCCCCTCTAGCGGGAGGGGGTACGAGCAGTACTTC.

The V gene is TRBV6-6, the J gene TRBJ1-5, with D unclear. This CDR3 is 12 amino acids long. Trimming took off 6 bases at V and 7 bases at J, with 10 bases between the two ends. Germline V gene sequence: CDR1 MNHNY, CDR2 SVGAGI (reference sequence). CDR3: CASRYGEQPQHF. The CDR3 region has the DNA TGTGCCAGCAGGTACGGGGAACAGCCCCAGCATTTT.

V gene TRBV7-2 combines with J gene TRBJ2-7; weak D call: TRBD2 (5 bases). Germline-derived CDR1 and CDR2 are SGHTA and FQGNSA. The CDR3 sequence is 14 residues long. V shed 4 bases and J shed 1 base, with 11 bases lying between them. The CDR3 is CASSWYERSYEQYF. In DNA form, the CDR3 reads TGTGCCAGCAGCTGGTACGAGCGGTCCTACGAGCAGTACTTC.

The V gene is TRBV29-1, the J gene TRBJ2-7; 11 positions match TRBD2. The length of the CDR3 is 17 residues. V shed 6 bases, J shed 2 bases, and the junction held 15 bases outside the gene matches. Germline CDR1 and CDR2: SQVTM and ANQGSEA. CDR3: CSVDTGTSGKSPYEQYF. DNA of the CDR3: TGCAGCGTGGATACCGGGACTAGCGGTAAATCTCCCTACGAGCAGTACTTC.

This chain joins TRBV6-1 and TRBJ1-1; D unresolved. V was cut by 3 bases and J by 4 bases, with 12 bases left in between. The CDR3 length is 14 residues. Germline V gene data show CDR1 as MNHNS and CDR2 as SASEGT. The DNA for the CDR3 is TGTGCCAGCAGTGAGGGTAACAGTGGCACTGAAGCTTTCTTT. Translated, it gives CASSEGNSGTEAFF.

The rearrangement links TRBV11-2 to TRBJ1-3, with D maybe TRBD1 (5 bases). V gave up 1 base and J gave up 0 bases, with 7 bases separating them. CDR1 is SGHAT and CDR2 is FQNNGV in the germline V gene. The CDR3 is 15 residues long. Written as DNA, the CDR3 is TGTGCCAGCAGCTTAGTGGACATCTCTGGAAACACCATATATTTT. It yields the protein CASSLVDISGNTIYF. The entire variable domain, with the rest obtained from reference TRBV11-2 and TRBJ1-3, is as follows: EAGVAQSPRYKIIEKRQSVAFWCNPISGHATLYWYQQILGQGPKLLIQFQNNGVVDDSQLPKDRFSAERLKGVDSTLKIQPAKLEDSAVYLCASSLVDISGNTIYFGEGSWLTVV.

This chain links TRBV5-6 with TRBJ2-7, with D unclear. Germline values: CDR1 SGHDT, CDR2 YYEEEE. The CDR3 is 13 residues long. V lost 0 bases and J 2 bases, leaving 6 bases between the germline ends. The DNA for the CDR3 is TGTGCCAGCAGCTTGGAGTCTCCCTACGAGCAGTACTTC. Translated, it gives CASSLESPYEQYF.

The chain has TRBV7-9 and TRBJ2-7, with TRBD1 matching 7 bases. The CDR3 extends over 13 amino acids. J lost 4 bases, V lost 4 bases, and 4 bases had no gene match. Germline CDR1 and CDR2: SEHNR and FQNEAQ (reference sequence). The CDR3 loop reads CASSYMTGYEQYF. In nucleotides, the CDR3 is TGTGCCAGCAGCTACATGACAGGGTACGAGCAGTACTTC.

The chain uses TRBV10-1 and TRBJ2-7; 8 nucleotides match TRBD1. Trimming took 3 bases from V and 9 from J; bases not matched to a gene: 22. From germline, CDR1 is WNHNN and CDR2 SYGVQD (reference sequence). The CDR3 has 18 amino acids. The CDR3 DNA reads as TGCGCCAGCAGTGAAATCAGGGGGCCCCGGGACCTGGTAATCAGGCAGTACTTC. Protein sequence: CASSEIRGPRDLVIRQYF.

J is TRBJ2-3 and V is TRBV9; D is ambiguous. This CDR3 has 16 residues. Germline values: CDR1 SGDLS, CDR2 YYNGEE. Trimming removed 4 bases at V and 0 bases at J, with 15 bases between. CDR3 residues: CASSLTLTASTDTQYF. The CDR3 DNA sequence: TGTGCCAGCAGCCTTACCCTGACTGCTAGCACAGATACGCAGTATTTT. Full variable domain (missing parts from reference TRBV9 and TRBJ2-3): DSGVTQTPKHLITATGQRVTLRCSPRSGDLSVYWYQQSLDQGLQFLIQYYNGEERAKGNILERFSAQQFPDLHSELNLSSLELGDSALYFCASSLTLTASTDTQYFGPGTRLTVL.

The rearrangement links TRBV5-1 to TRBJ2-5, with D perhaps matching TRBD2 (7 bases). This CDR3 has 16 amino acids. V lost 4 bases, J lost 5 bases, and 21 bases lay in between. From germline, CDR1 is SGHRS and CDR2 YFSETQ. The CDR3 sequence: CASSPAVGGRGETQYF. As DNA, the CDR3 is TGCGCCAGCAGCCCCGCGGTGGGGGGGCGCGGGGAGACCCAGTACTTC.

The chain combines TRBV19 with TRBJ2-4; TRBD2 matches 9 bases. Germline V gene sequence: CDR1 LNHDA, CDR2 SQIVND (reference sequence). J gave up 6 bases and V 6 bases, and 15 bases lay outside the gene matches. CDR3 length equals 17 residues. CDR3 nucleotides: TGTGCCAGTAGATCCCGGGACAGCGGGGGGATAAGAAACATTCAGTACTTC. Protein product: CASRSRDSGGIRNIQYF.

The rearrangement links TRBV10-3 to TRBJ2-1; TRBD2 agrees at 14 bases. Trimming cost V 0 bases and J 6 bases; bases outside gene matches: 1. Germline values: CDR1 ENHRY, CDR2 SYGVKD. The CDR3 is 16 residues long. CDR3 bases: TGTGCCATCAGTGAGTCGGGACTAGCGGGAGCCAATGAGCAGTTCTTC. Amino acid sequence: CAISESGLAGANEQFF.

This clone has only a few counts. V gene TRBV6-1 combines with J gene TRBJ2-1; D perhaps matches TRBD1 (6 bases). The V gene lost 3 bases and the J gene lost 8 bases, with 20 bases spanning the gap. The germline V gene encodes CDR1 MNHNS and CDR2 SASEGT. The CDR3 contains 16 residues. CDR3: CASSDRGNPRGDEQFF. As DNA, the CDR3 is TGTGCCAGCAGTGATAGGGGGAACCCGAGGGGCGATGAGCAGTTCTTC.

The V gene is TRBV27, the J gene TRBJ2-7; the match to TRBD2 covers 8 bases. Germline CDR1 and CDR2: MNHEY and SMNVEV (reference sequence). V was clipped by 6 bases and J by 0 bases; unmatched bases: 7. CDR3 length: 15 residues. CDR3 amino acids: CASRLKRESSYEQYF. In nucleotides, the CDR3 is TGTGCCAGCAGATTAAAGCGGGAGAGCTCCTACGAGCAGTACTTC.

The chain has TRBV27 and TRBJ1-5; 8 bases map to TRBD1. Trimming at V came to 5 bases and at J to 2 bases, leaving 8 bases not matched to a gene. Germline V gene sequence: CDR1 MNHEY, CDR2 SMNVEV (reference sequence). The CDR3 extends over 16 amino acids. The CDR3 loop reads CASSPYGQGRNQPQHF. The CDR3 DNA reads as TGTGCCAGCAGTCCATATGGACAGGGTCGCAATCAGCCCCAGCATTTT.

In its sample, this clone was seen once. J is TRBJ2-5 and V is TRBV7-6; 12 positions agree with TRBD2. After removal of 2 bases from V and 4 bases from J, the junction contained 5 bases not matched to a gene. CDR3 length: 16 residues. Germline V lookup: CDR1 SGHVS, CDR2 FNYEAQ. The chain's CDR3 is CASSLPSGGAVETQYF. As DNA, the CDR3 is TGTGCCAGCAGCTTACCTAGCGGGGGGGCCGTAGAGACCCAGTACTTC.

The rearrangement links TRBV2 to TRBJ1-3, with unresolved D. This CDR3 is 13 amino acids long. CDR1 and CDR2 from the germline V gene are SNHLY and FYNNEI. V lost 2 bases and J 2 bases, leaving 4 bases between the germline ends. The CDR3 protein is CASSEPTGNTIYF. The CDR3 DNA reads TGTGCCAGCAGTGAACCAACTGGAAACACCATATATTTT.

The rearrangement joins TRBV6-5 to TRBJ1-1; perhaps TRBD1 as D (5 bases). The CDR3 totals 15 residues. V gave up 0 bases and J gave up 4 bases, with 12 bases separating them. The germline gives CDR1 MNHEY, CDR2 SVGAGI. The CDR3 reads CASSYSSGRGTEAFF. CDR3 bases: TGTGCCAGCAGTTACTCGAGCGGGAGGGGCACTGAAGCTTTCTTT.

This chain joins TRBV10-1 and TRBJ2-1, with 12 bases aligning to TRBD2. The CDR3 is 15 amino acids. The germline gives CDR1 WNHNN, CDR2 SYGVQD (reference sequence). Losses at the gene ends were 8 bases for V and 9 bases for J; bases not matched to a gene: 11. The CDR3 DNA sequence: TGCGCCAGCTCCCCAAGACTAGCGGGAGTACCTGAGCAGTTCTTC. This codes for CASSPRLAGVPEQFF.

The CDR3 reads CASSLIGQGDGYTF. The CDR3 DNA follows: TGCGCCAGCAGCTTGATCGGACAGGGCGATGGCTACACCTTC. This chain joins TRBV5-1 and TRBJ1-2; 8 nucleotides align to TRBD1. Per the germline V gene, CDR1 is SGHRS and CDR2 is YFSETQ. V shed 1 base and J 6 bases; nucleotides not matched to a gene: 5. This CDR3 contains 14 residues.

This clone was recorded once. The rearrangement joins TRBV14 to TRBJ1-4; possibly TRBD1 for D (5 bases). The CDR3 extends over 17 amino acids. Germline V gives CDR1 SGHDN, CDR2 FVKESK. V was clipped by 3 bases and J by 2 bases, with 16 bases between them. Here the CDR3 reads CASSHLPRAGTNEKLFF. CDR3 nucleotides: TGTGCCAGCAGCCACCTACCCAGGGCGGGGACTAATGAAAAACTGTTTTTT.

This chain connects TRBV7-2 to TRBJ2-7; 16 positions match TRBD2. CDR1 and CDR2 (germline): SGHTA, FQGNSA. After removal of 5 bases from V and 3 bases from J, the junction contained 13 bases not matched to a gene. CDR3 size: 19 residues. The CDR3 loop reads CASSLISGTSGGAFYEQYF. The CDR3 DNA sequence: TGTGCCAGCAGCCTAATCTCCGGGACTAGCGGGGGGGCGTTCTACGAGCAGTACTTC.

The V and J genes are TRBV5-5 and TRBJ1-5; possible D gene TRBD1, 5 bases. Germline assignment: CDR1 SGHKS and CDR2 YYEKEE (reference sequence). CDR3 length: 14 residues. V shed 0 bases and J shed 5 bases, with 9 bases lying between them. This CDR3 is CASSLDRGHQPQHF. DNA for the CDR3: TGTGCCAGCAGCTTGGATCGGGGCCATCAGCCCCAGCATTTT. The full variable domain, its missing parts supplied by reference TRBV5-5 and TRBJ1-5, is DAGVTQSPTHLIKTRGQQVTLRCSPISGHKSVSWYQQVLGQGPQFIFQYYEKEERGRGNFPDRFSARQFPNYSSELNVNALLLGDSALYLCASSLDRGHQPQHFGDGTRLSIL.

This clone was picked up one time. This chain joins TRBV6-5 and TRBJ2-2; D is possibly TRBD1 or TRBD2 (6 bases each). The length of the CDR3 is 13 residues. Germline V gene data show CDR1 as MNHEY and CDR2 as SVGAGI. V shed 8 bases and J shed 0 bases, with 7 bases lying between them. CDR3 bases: TGTGCCAGCCGGGGGCCGAACACCGGGGAGCTGTTTTTT. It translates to CASRGPNTGELFF.

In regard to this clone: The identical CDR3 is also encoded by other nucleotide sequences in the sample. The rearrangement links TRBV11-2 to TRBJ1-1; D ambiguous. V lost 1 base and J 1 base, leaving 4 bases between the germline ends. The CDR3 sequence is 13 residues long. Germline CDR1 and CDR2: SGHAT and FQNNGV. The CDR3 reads CASSLGQNTEAFF. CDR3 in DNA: TGTGCCAGCAGCTTAGGTCAGAACACTGAAGCTTTCTTT.

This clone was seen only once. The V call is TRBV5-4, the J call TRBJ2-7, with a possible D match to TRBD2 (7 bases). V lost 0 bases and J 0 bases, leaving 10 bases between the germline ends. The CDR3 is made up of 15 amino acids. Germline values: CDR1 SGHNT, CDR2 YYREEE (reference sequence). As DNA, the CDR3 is TGTGCCAGCAGCTTGGGGGGGGGCGCCTCCTACGAGCAGTACTTC. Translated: CASSLGGGASYEQYF.

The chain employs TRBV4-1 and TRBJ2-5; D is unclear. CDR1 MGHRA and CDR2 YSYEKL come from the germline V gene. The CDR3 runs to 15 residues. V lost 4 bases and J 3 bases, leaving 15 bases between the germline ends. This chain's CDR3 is CASSPQRAREETQYF. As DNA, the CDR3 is TGCGCCAGCAGCCCTCAAAGGGCCCGAGAAGAGACCCAGTACTTC.

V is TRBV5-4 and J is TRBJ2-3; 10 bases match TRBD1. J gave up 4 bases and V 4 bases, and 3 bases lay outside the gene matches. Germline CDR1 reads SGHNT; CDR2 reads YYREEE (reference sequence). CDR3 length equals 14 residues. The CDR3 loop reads CASSVGTGADTQYF. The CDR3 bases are TGTGCCAGCAGCGTAGGGACAGGGGCAGATACGCAGTATTTT.

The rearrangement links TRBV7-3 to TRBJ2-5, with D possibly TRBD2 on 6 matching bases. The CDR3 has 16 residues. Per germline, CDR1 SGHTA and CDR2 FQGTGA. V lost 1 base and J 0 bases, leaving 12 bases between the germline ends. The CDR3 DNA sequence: TGTGCCAGCAGCTTAAGGGGCGGGGTGTACCAAGAGACCCAGTACTTC. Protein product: CASSLRGGVYQETQYF.

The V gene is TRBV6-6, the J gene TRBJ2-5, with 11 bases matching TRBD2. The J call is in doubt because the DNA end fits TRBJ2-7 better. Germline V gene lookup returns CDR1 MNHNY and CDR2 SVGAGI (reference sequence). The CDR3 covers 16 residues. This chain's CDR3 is CASSYVSSGGNYEQYF. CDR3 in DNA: TGTGCCAGCAGTTACGTCTCTAGCGGGGGGAACTACGAGCAGTACTTC.

The CDR3 loop reads CAISDPDIQPQHF. The CDR3 coding sequence is TGTGCCATCAGTGACCCAGACATCCAGCCCCAGCATTTT. This chain links TRBV10-3 with TRBJ1-5; D not resolved. The V gene's germline CDR1 is ENHRY and CDR2 SYGVKD. The CDR3 spans 13 residues. The ends were cut back, 3 bases at V and 7 bases at J, with 10 bases in the middle.